This T cell receptor beta chain was sequenced during a study of cytomegalovirus exposure and HLA in healthy donors. Study findings and constraints: Specific recognition of CMV antigens was confirmed in vitro for three chains (all CMV-associated).

Trimming took 4 bases from V and 2 from J; bases not matched to a gene: 8. The CDR3 loop spans 15 amino acids. Germline lookup yields CDR1 SGDLS and CDR2 YYNGEE. Comments on this clone: Its antigen is undetermined.

Use of 60 Vbeta and 13 Jbeta primers characterized the PCR. Only in-frame clones appear in the TCRdb table, and some are missing; sequencing was by immunoSEQ multiplex PCR. The table counts about 100,000 clones; 5% to 6.5% lies in the top ten. The sequenced material came from PBMCs. V gene TRBV9 combines with J gene TRBJ1-1; 7 bases match TRBD1. The source of this sequence is a girl between 10 and 17 years old in good health and CMV-seropositive. The CDR3 DNA reads TGTGCCAGCAGCCTGACAGGGCTGAGTAACACTGAAGCTTTCTTT. Translated, it gives CASSLTGLSNTEAFF.